Sequencing of this T cell receptor beta chain was carried out in a study of blood T cells in healthy people across ages. CDR3 length: 15 residues. V was clipped by 8 bases and J by 0 bases; unmatched bases: 4. The germline CDR1 and CDR2 sequences are SNHLY and FYNNEI. This clonotype occurred a few times. Combining a sample-barcoded 5' primer with a J-beta primer mix, a second PCR ran for 7 to 11 cycles. TCRdb re-called the 5' RACE reads through MiXCR, storing one row per CDR3 protein. The data contain about 690,000 distinct CDR3 sequences, around two fifths of them singletons. The sequenced sample was blood. This clonotype was sampled from a man older than 75 in good health. This rearrangement joins TRBV2 to TRBJ2-3; 11 bases match TRBD2. CDR3 residues: CASGGTSGSTDTQYF. The DNA for the CDR3 is TGTGCCAGCGGCGGGACTAGCGGAAGCACAGATACGCAGTATTTT.